The entry below describes one T cell receptor (beta chain). Antigen unknown. These data belong to a study of blood T cells in healthy people across ages. Study-level results: Nothing was known about donor CMV status, and this possibly confounded expanded clonotype changes.

Each sample provided at least 5.5 micrograms of extracted total RNA. A second 7 to 11 cycle PCR used barcoded and J-beta primers. Researchers report that each sample yielded at least 2.5 million CDR3-containing paired-end reads. TCRdb redid the calling of the 5' RACE reads with MiXCR, one entry per CDR3 protein. The sample consists of around 1.5 million distinct CDR3 sequences, 35% to 45% of them appearing once. The V end lost 0 bases, the J end lost 10 bases, and 11 bases lay between the germline ends. From germline, CDR1 is LNHNV and CDR2 YYDKDF (reference sequence). CDR3 length equals 13 residues. The V gene is TRBV15, the J gene TRBJ2-3; D call uncertain. The TCR was taken from a woman aged 18-29 years in good health. The sample comprised blood. CDR3 region: CATSRDEQDPQYF. The DNA of the CDR3 is TGTGCCACCAGCAGAGATGAGCAGGATCCGCAGTATTTT.